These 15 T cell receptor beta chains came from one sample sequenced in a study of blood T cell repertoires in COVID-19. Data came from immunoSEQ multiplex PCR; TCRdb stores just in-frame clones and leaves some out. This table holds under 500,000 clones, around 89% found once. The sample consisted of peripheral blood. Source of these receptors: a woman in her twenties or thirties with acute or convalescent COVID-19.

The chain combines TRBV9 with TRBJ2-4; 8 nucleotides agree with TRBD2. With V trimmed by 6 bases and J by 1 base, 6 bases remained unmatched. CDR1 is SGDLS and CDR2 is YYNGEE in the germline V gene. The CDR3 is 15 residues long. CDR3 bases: TGTGCCAGCAACAAAGCGGGGGAGGCCAAAAACATTCAGTACTTC. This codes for CASNKAGEAKNIQYF.

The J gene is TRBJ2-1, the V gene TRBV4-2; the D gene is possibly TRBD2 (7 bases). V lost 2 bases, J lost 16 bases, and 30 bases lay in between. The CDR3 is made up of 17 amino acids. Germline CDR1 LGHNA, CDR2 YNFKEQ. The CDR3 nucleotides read TGTGCCAGCAGCCAACACGCTGGGGGGGCGGCCTACAATGAGAAATTCTTC. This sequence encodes CASSQHAGGAAYNEKFF.

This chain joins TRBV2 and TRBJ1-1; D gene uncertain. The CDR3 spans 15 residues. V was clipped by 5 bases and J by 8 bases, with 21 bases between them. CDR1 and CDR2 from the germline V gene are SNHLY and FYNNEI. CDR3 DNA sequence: TGTGCCAGCAGTCCTATGACACGGTTTGATATAGAAGCTTTCTTT. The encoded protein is CASSPMTRFDIEAFF.

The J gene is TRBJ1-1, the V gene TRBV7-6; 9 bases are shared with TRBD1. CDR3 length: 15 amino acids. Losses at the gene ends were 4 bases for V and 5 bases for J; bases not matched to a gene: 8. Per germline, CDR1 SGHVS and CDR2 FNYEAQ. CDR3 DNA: TGTGCCAGCAGCTCCTCCTGGACAGGGGTTACTGAAGCTTTCTTT. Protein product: CASSSSWTGVTEAFF.

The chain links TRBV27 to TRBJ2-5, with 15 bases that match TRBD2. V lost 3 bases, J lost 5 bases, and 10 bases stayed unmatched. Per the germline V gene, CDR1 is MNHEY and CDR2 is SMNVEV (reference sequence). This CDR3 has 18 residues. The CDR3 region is CASSLSGLAGGPAETQYF. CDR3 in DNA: TGTGCCAGCAGTTTGAGCGGACTAGCGGGGGGGCCGGCGGAGACCCAGTACTTC.

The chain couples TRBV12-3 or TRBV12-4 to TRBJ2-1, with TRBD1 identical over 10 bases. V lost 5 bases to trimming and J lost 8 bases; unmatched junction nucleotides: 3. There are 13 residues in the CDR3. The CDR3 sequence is CASSGDRGDEQFF. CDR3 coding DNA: TGTGCCAGCAGTGGGGACAGGGGTGATGAGCAGTTCTTC.

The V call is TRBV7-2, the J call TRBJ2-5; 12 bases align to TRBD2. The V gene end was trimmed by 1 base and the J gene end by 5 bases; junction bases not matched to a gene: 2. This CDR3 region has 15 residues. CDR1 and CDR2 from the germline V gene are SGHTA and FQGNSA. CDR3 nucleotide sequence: TGTGCCAGCAGCTTAGTCGGGACTAGCGGGGAGACCCAGTACTTC. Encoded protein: CASSLVGTSGETQYF.

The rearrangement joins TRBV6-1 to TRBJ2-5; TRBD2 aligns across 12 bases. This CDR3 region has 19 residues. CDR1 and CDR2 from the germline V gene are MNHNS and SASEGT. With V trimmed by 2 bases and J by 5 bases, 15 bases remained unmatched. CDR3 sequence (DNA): TGTGCCAGCAGTGAAACTGCTAGCGGGGGGGCCTTTTTGAGGGAGACCCAGTACTTC. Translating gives CASSETASGGAFLRETQYF.

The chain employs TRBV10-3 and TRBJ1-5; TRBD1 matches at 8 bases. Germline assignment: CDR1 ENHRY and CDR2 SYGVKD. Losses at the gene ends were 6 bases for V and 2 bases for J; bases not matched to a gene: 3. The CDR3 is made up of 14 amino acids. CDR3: CAISQGAGNQPQHF. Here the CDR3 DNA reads TGTGCCATCAGCCAGGGGGCCGGCAATCAGCCCCAGCATTTT.

The CDR3 region is CASRQGGGNTIYF. The CDR3, as DNA: TGTGCCAGCAGGCAAGGAGGTGGAAACACCATATATTTT. This chain joins TRBV7-9 and TRBJ1-3; no clear D gene. V shed 6 bases and J shed 3 bases, with 9 bases lying between them. The CDR3 is 13 amino acids. Germline CDR1 and CDR2: SEHNR and FQNEAQ (reference sequence).

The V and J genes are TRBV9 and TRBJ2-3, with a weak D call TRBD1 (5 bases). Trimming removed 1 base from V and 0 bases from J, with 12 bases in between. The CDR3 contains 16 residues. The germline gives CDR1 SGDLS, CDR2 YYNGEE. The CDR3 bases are TGTGCCAGCAGCGTAAATCCAGGGCCTAGCACAGATACGCAGTATTTT. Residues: CASSVNPGPSTDTQYF.

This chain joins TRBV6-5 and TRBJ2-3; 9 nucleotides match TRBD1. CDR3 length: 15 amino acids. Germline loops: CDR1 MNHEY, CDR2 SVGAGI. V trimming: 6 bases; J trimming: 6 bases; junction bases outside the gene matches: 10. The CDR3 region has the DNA TGTGCCAGCAGACCGGGACAGGGTGGTTCCGATACGCAGTATTTT. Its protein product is CASRPGQGGSDTQYF.

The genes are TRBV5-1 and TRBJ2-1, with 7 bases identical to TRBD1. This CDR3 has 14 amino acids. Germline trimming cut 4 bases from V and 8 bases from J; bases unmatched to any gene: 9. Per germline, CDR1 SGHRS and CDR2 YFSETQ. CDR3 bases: TGCGCCAGCAGCAAACTCCGGGACAGTTATGAGCAGTTCTTC. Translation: CASSKLRDSYEQFF.

In nucleotides, the CDR3 is TGCGCCAGCAGCAACCGGGACACCAACACCGGGGAGCTGTTTTTT. It is translated as CASSNRDTNTGELFF. The chain uses TRBV4-1 and TRBJ2-2; weak D call: TRBD1 (6 bases). Germline CDR1 and CDR2: MGHRA and YSYEKL. This CDR3 is 15 amino acids long. Trimming cost V 5 bases and J 2 bases, with 12 bases left between them.

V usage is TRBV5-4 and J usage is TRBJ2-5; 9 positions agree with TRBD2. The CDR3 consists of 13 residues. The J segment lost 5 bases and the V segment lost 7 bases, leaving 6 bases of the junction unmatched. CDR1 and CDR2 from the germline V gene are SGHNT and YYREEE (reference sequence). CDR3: CASALAGGETQYF. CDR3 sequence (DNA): TGTGCCAGCGCCCTGGCGGGAGGGGAGACCCAGTACTTC.